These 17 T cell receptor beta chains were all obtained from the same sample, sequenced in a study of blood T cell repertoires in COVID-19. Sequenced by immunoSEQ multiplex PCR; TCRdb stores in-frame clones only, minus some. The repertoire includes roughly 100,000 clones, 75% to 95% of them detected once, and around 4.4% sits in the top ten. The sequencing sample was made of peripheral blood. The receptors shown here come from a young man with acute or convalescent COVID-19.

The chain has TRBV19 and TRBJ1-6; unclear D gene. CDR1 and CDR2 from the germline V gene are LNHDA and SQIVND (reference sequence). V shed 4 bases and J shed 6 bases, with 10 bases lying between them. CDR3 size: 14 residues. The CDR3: CASSSRRTNSPLHF. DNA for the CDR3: TGTGCCAGTAGTAGTCGGAGGACTAATTCACCCCTCCACTTT.

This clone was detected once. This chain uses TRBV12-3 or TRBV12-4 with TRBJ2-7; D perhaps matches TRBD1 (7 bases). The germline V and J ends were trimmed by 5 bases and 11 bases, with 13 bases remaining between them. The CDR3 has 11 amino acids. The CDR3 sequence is CASSHTGEEYF. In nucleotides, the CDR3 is TGTGCCAGCAGTCATACAGGGGAGGAGTACTTC.

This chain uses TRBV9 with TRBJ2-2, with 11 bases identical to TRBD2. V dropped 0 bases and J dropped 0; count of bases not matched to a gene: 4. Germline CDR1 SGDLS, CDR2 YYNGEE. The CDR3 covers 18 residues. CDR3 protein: CASSVGLAGTPNTGELFF. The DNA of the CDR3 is TGTGCCAGCAGCGTAGGACTAGCGGGGACTCCGAACACCGGGGAGCTGTTTTTT.

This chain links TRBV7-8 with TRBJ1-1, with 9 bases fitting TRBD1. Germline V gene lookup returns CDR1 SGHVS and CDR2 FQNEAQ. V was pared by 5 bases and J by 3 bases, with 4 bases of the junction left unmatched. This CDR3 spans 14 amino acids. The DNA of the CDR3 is TGTGCCAGCAGCGTCCGGGACAGGGACACTGAAGCTTTCTTT. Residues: CASSVRDRDTEAFF.

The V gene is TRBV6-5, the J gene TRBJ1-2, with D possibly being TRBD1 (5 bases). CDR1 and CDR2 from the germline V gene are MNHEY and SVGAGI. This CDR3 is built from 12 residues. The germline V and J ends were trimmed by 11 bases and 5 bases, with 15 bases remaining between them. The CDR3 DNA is TGTGCCGCAGGGCTAACTGGGTATGGCTACACCTTC. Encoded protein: CAAGLTGYGYTF.

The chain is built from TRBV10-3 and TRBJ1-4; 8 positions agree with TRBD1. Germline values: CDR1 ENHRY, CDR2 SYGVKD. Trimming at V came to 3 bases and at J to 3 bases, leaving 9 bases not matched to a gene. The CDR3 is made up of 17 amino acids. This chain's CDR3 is CAISDFGQGASNEKLFF. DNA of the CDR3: TGTGCCATCAGTGATTTTGGACAGGGAGCGTCTAATGAAAAACTGTTTTTT.

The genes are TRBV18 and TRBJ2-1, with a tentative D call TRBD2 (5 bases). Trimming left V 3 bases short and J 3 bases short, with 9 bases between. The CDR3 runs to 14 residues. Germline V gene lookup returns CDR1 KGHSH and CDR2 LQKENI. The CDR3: CASSPQAVYNEQFF. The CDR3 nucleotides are TGTGCCAGCTCACCTCAAGCGGTCTACAATGAGCAGTTCTTC.

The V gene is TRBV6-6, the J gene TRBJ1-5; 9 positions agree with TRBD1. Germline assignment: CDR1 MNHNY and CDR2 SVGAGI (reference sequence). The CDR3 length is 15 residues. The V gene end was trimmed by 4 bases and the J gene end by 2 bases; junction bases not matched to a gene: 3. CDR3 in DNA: TGTGCCAGCAGTTTGGGACAGGGCGGCAATCAGCCCCAGCATTTT. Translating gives CASSLGQGGNQPQHF.

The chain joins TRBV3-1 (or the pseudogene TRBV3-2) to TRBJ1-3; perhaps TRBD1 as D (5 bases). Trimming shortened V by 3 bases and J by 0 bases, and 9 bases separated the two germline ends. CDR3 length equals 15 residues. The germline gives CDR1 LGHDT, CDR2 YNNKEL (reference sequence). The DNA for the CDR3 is TGTGCCAGCAGCCACGACAGTTCCTCTGGAAACACCATATATTTT. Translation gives CASSHDSSSGNTIYF.

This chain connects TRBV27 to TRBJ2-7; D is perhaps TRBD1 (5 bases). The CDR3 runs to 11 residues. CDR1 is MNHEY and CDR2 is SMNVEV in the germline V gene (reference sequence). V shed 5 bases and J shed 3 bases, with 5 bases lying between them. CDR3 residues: CASSQGYEQYF. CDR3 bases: TGTGCCAGCAGTCAGGGCTACGAGCAGTACTTC.

The CDR3 sequence is CASSRSSGISDTQYF. Here the CDR3 DNA reads TGCGCCAGCAGTCGAAGTAGCGGGATCTCAGATACGCAGTATTTT. This chain links TRBV10-1 with TRBJ2-3; 8 bases map to TRBD2. This CDR3 has 15 amino acids. Germline loops: CDR1 WNHNN, CDR2 SYGVQD (reference sequence). V lost 5 bases, J lost 4 bases, and 8 bases stayed unmatched.

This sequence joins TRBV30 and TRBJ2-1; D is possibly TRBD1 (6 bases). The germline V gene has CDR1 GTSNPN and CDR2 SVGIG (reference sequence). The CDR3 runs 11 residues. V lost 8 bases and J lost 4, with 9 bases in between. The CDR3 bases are TGTGCCACACAGGGATACAATGAGCAGTTCTTC. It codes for CATQGYNEQFF.

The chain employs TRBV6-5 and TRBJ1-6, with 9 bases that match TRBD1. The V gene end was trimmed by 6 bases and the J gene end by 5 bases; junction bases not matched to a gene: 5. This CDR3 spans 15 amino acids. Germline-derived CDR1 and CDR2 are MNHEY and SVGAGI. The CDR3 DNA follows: TGTGCCAGCAGATCCGGGACAGGGAATAATTCACCCCTCCACTTT. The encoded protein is CASRSGTGNNSPLHF.

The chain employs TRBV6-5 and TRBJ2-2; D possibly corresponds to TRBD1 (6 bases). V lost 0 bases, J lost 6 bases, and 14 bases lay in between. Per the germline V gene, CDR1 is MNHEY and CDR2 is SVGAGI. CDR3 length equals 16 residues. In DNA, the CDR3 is TGTGCCAGCAGTTACTCGGGGGCAGGGTCCCCCGGGGAGCTGTTTTTT. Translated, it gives CASSYSGAGSPGELFF.

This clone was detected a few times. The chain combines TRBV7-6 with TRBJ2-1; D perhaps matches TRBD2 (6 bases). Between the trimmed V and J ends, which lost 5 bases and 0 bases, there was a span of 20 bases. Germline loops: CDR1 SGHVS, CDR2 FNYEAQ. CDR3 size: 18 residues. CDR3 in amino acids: CASSPPGLPQSSYNEQFF. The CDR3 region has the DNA TGTGCCAGCAGCCCTCCGGGACTTCCCCAGAGCTCCTACAATGAGCAGTTCTTC. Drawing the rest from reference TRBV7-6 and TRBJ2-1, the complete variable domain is GAGVSQSPRYKVTKRGQDVALRCDPISGHVSLYWYRQALGQGPEFLTYFNYEAQQDKSGLPNDRFSAERPEGSISTLTIQRTEQRDSAMYRCASSPPGLPQSSYNEQFFGPGTRLTVL.

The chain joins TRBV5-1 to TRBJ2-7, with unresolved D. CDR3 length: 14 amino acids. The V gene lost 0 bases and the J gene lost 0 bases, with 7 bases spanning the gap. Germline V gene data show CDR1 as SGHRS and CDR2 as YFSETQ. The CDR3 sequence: CASSLGAGSYEQYF. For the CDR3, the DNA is TGCGCCAGCAGCTTGGGGGCAGGCTCCTACGAGCAGTACTTC.

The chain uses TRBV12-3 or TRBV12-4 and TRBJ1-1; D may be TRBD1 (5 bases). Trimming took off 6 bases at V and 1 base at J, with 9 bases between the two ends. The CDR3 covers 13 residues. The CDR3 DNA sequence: TGTGCCAGCAGACCACAGGAGAACACTGAAGCTTTCTTT. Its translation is CASRPQENTEAFF.